This T cell receptor (beta chain) was recorded in a study of cytomegalovirus exposure and HLA in healthy donors. Study-level results: It was reported in a later analysis that an Asian-associated ancestry cluster showed fewer N-insertions than the roughly 710-donor mean.

Details on this clone: The antigen remains undetermined.

In germline, CDR1 is SGHNT, CDR2 YYREEE (reference sequence). This CDR3 has 13 residues. V lost 1 base to trimming and J lost 10 bases, with 14 bases between them. Vbeta (60) and Jbeta (13) primers were used in the PCR. Original processing notes: Later reanalysis found around 80 million unique TCR beta chains, around 9.9 million of them shared. The method was immunoSEQ multiplex PCR; TCRdb's version includes in-frame clones alone and lacks a portion of them. V and J calls plus clone size are reproduced from that table; the DNA served to infer D and trimming. This sample's table has around 100,000 clones.

The TCR was taken from a man aged 40-50 years in good health and CMV-seropositive. The sequencing input was PBMCs. The J gene is TRBJ1-2, the V gene TRBV5-4; a weak D match, TRBD1 (6 bases). This CDR3 is CASSLYGRGIYTF. CDR3 in DNA: TGTGCCAGCAGCTTGTACGGGAGGGGGATCTACACCTTC.